The next 30 T cell receptor beta chains were all read from a single sample in a study of PD-L1 blockade in urothelial cancer. TCRdb's copy holds only in-frame clones and misses some; the assay was immunoSEQ multiplex PCR. This sample has roughly 45,000 clones, with roughly 87% found just once. The input for sequencing was PBMCs, taken around atezolizumab (anti-PD-L1) treatment. These receptors were obtained from a man in his 60s with urothelial cancer.

The J gene is TRBJ2-1, the V gene TRBV10-1; TRBD2 agrees at 11 bases. Germline CDR1 is WNHNN and CDR2 is SYGVQD (reference sequence). The CDR3 totals 14 residues. The J segment lost 11 bases and the V segment lost 2 bases, leaving 5 bases of the junction unmatched. The CDR3: CASSEAASGGKQFF. The DNA for the CDR3 is TGCGCCAGCAGTGAGGCGGCTAGCGGGGGGAAGCAGTTCTTC.

The rearrangement joins TRBV30 to TRBJ2-5; TRBD2 agrees at 12 bases. CDR1 and CDR2 (germline): GTSNPN, SVGIG (reference sequence). V shed 4 bases and J 4 bases; nucleotides not matched to a gene: 4. This CDR3 region has 14 residues. The DNA for the CDR3 is TGTGCCTGGAACCTAGCGGGGGGGGGAGAGACCCAGTACTTC. Its translation: CAWNLAGGGETQYF.

The chain recombines TRBV7-9 with TRBJ1-1, with D perhaps matching TRBD1 (5 bases). Trimming took 1 base from V and 2 from J, leaving 11 bases between them. The germline gives CDR1 SEHNR, CDR2 FQNEAQ (reference sequence). The CDR3 contains 15 residues. The CDR3 DNA sequence: TGTGCCAGCAGCTTAGAATGGCAGGGTAACACTGAAGCTTTCTTT. Translated, it gives CASSLEWQGNTEAFF. The variable domain in full, completed from reference TRBV7-9 and TRBJ1-1, reads DTGVSQNPRHKITKRGQNVTFRCDPISEHNRLYWYRQTLGQGPEFLTYFQNEAQLEKSRLLSDRFSAERPKGSFSTLEIQRTEQGDSAMYLCASSLEWQGNTEAFFGQGTRLTVV.

With respect to this clone: Other DNA variants within this sample encode the same CDR3. This rearrangement joins TRBV5-1 to TRBJ2-5; tentative D call: TRBD1 (6 bases). The CDR3 sequence is 14 residues long. V gave up 0 bases and J gave up 2 bases, with 8 bases separating them. Looked up from germline, CDR1 is SGHRS and CDR2 is YFSETQ. CDR3 bases: TGCGCCAGCAGCTTGGTCCAGGGGCAAGAGACCCAGTACTTC. It specifies CASSLVQGQETQYF. The full variable domain, its missing parts supplied by reference TRBV5-1 and TRBJ2-5, is KAGVTQTPRYLIKTRGQQVTLSCSPISGHRSVSWYQQTPGQGLQFLFEYFSETQRNKGNFPGRFSGRQFSNSRSEMNVSTLELGDSALYLCASSLVQGQETQYFGPGTRLLVL.

The chain recombines TRBV11-2 with TRBJ2-7; no firm D call. The CDR3 extends over 13 amino acids. Looked up from germline, CDR1 is SGHAT and CDR2 is FQNNGV. V gave up 2 bases and J gave up 2 bases, with 7 bases separating them. The CDR3 nucleotides read TGTGCCAGCAGCTTATCTCGCGCCTACGAGCAGTACTTC. Its translation: CASSLSRAYEQYF.

This clone was observed a single time. CDR3 loop: CASSPGQTFVGELFF. The DNA of the CDR3 is TGTGCCAGCTCACCGGGACAGACGTTCGTCGGGGAGCTGTTTTTT. The chain is built from TRBV18 and TRBJ2-2, with 7 bases aligning to TRBD1. The V gene end was trimmed by 3 bases and the J gene end by 7 bases; junction bases not matched to a gene: 8. From germline, CDR1 is KGHSH and CDR2 LQKENI. CDR3 length: 15 amino acids. Full variable domain (missing parts from reference TRBV18 and TRBJ2-2): NAGVMQNPRHLVRRRGQEARLRCSPMKGHSHVYWYRQLPEEGLKFMVYLQKENIIDESGMPKERFSAEFPKEGPSILRIQQVVRGDSAAYFCASSPGQTFVGELFFGEGSRLTVL.

The V gene is TRBV5-5, the J gene TRBJ1-1, with D uncertain. The germline gives CDR1 SGHKS, CDR2 YYEKEE (reference sequence). This CDR3 is built from 13 residues. Trimming pared 7 bases from V and 1 base from J, leaving 11 bases between. The chain's CDR3 is CASRRTGNTEAFF. As DNA, the CDR3 is TGTGCCAGCCGGAGGACGGGGAACACTGAAGCTTTCTTT.

The chain uses TRBV7-2 and TRBJ2-1; 13 bases fit TRBD2. The J segment lost 7 bases and the V segment lost 5 bases, leaving 8 bases of the junction unmatched. Germline CDR1 and CDR2: SGHTA and FQGNSA. The CDR3 length is 16 residues. CDR3 coding DNA: TGTGCCAGCAGCCCGGGCGGACTAGCGGGGGTGAATGAGCAGTTCTTC. Translation: CASSPGGLAGVNEQFF. Full variable domain (missing parts from reference TRBV7-2 and TRBJ2-1): GAGVSQSPSNKVTEKGKDVELRCDPISGHTALYWYRQSLGQGLEFLIYFQGNSAPDKSGLPSDRFSAERTGGSVSTLTIQRTQQEDSAVYLCASSPGGLAGVNEQFFGPGTRLTVL.

This chain's CDR3 is CAWRTGPGTGELFF. The DNA for the CDR3 is TGTGCCTGGCGGACAGGGCCGGGGACCGGGGAGCTGTTTTTT. The chain joins TRBV30 to TRBJ2-2; TRBD1 agrees at 8 bases. V lost 5 bases, J lost 5 bases, and 7 bases stayed unmatched. The CDR3 consists of 14 residues. Per germline, CDR1 GTSNPN and CDR2 SVGIG (reference sequence).

The CDR3 loop reads CASSSWTSGEAPTRELFF. CDR3 DNA sequence: TGTGCCAGCAGCTCCTGGACTAGCGGGGAAGCTCCTACCCGGGAGCTGTTTTTT. The rearrangement links TRBV11-1 to TRBJ2-2; TRBD2 matches at 12 bases. This CDR3 contains 18 residues. Germline V gene lookup returns CDR1 SGHAT and CDR2 FQDESV (reference sequence). V gave up 4 bases and J gave up 9 bases; unmatched junction bases: 15. Variable domain in full (rest from reference TRBV11-1 and TRBJ2-2): EAEVAQSPRYKITEKSQAVAFWCDPISGHATLYWYRQILGQGPELLVQFQDESVVDDSQLPKDRFSAERLKGVDSTLKIQPAELGDSAMYLCASSSWTSGEAPTRELFFGEGSRLTVL.

The chain joins TRBV27 to TRBJ2-2; D may be TRBD1 (6 bases). From germline, CDR1 is MNHEY and CDR2 SMNVEV (reference sequence). The CDR3 sequence is 16 residues long. The V and J ends lost 10 bases and 1 base respectively, with 19 bases between them. The CDR3 spells CATTPSRGWNTGELFF. Written as DNA, the CDR3 is TGTGCCACTACGCCCTCCAGGGGCTGGAACACCGGGGAGCTGTTTTTT.

In its sample, this clone is medium-sized (0.01 to 0.1%). The J gene is TRBJ1-2, the V gene TRBV19; D is perhaps TRBD1 (5 bases). The germline V gene has CDR1 LNHDA and CDR2 SQIVND (reference sequence). The CDR3 runs 16 residues. The V end was cut by 3 bases, the J end by 4 bases, with 18 bases between. CDR3 DNA: TGTGCCAGTAGTATTGGTGGACCAGGGCGCCCCTATGGCTACACCTTC. Protein sequence: CASSIGGPGRPYGYTF.

The rearrangement links TRBV19 to TRBJ1-2, with TRBD1 matching 7 bases. Looked up from germline, CDR1 is LNHDA and CDR2 is SQIVND (reference sequence). This CDR3 is built from 15 residues. V dropped 1 base and J dropped 4; count of bases not matched to a gene: 6. In nucleotides, the CDR3 is TGTGCCAGTAGTATAGCCAGGGGGTATGGCTATGGCTACACCTTC. It encodes CASSIARGYGYGYTF. The complete variable domain, with remaining parts taken from reference TRBV19 and TRBJ1-2, reads DGGITQSPKYLFRKEGQNVTLSCEQNLNHDAMYWYRQDPGQGLRLIYYSQIVNDFQKGDIAEGYSVSREKKESFPLTVTSAQKNPTAFYLCASSIARGYGYGYTFGSGTRLTVV.

The chain employs TRBV5-5 and TRBJ1-5; 9 nucleotides align to TRBD1. Germline V gene sequence: CDR1 SGHKS, CDR2 YYEKEE (reference sequence). After removal of 1 base from V and 8 bases from J, the junction contained 4 bases not matched to a gene. The CDR3 extends over 14 amino acids. CDR3 in amino acids: CASSLTGGEEPQHF. In DNA form, the CDR3 reads TGTGCCAGCAGCTTGACAGGGGGCGAAGAGCCCCAGCATTTT.

V is TRBV4-1 and J is TRBJ1-4; D ambiguous. Germline V gives CDR1 MGHRA, CDR2 YSYEKL. V lost 4 bases, J lost 3 bases, and 9 bases lay in between. The CDR3 runs 14 residues. The CDR3: CASSLRVSNEKLFF. The CDR3 nucleotides are TGCGCCAGCAGCCTGCGGGTTTCTAATGAAAAACTGTTTTTT.

CDR3 nucleotides: TGCGCCAGCAGCTTCCAAACAGGGCGGGGGACTGAAGCTTTCTTT. This encodes CASSFQTGRGTEAFF. The chain carries TRBV5-1 and TRBJ1-1, with TRBD1 as a possible D gene (6 bases). V dropped 2 bases and J dropped 5 bases, with 16 bases sitting between them. Germline V gene sequence: CDR1 SGHRS, CDR2 YFSETQ. The CDR3 is made up of 15 amino acids.

The chain joins TRBV5-5 to TRBJ2-6; a weak D match, TRBD1 (8 bases). Germline CDR1 SGHKS, CDR2 YYEKEE (reference sequence). The V and J ends lost 5 bases and 1 base respectively, with 22 bases between them. The CDR3 has 19 residues. In DNA, the CDR3 is TGTGCCAGCAGTCACAGGGGGGGAATCTCCGGTTCTGGGGCCAACGTCCTGACTTTC. Amino acid sequence: CASSHRGGISGSGANVLTF.

A single count supports this clone. This chain uses TRBV10-1 with TRBJ2-1, with 12 bases matching TRBD2. V lost 2 bases, J lost 5 bases, and 4 bases stayed unmatched. Germline V CDR1 and CDR2: WNHNN, SYGVQD (reference sequence). This CDR3 region has 16 residues. Written as DNA, the CDR3 is TGCGCCAGCAGTGAGCAGACTAGCGGGGGCAACAATGAGCAGTTCTTC. Its protein is CASSEQTSGGNNEQFF.

This CDR3 is CASSSPERGAQETQYF. The CDR3 nucleotides read TGTGCCAGCAGCTCCCCCGAGCGGGGGGCTCAAGAGACCCAGTACTTC. The chain recombines TRBV11-2 with TRBJ2-5; TRBD2 matches 9 bases. Trimming removed 4 bases from V and 2 bases from J; junction bases left unmatched: 8. The V gene's germline CDR1 is SGHAT and CDR2 FQNNGV. The CDR3 runs to 16 residues.

V usage is TRBV19 and J usage is TRBJ2-5; possible D gene TRBD1, 6 bases. Per germline, CDR1 LNHDA and CDR2 SQIVND (reference sequence). The CDR3 extends over 18 amino acids. V was trimmed by 4 bases and J by 7 bases, leaving 28 bases between them. CDR3 nucleotides: TGTGCCAGTAGTACCCAAAAAGTCAGACAGGCCGGCCCACGGACCCAGTACTTC. Protein: CASSTQKVRQAGPRTQYF.

A few counts support this clone. This chain uses TRBV2 with TRBJ1-1; TRBD1 agrees at 9 bases. V trimming: 5 bases; J trimming: 3 bases; junction bases outside the gene matches: 4. This CDR3 is built from 14 residues. Germline V gene lookup returns CDR1 SNHLY and CDR2 FYNNEI. The CDR3: CASSRDRVDTEAFF. The CDR3 nucleotides read TGTGCCAGCAGTCGGGACAGGGTTGACACTGAAGCTTTCTTT.

The gene calls are TRBV5-6 and TRBJ2-3, with 7 bases aligning to TRBD1. V lost 0 bases to trimming and J lost 2 bases; unmatched junction nucleotides: 3. This CDR3 contains 15 residues. CDR1 is SGHDT, CDR2 YYEEEE, per germline. CDR3 residues: CASSLGDRVTDTQYF. The CDR3 bases are TGTGCCAGCAGCTTGGGTGACAGGGTCACAGATACGCAGTATTTT.

CDR3 region: CSVPLSSGGDSTDTQYF. The CDR3 DNA reads TGCAGCGTCCCTCTTTCTAGCGGGGGTGATTCCACAGATACGCAGTATTTT. This chain links TRBV29-1 with TRBJ2-3, with 10 positions matching TRBD2. Germline V gene data show CDR1 as SQVTM and CDR2 as ANQGSEA. Germline trimming cut 6 bases from V and 2 bases from J; bases unmatched to any gene: 14. The CDR3 covers 17 residues.

The chain recombines TRBV18 with TRBJ2-5; TRBD1 matches 9 bases. V was clipped by 4 bases and J by 4 bases; unmatched bases: 10. CDR3 length: 16 amino acids. Germline CDR1 and CDR2: KGHSH and LQKENI. CDR3 DNA sequence: TGTGCCAGCTCACGGATCGGGACAGGGCCGGGAGAGACCCAGTACTTC. Its protein product is CASSRIGTGPGETQYF.

The rearrangement uses TRBV11-3 and TRBJ2-7; TRBD2 aligns across 8 bases. Germline V gene data show CDR1 as SGHNT and CDR2 as YENEEA. The trim removed 4 bases at V and 3 bases at J, leaving 8 bases unmatched. This CDR3 region has 15 residues. CDR3 loop: CASSYRGGNSYEQYF. CDR3 coding DNA: TGTGCCAGCAGCTATCGGGGGGGGAACAGCTACGAGCAGTACTTC.

This clone appeared a single time. The CDR3 DNA follows: TGCGCCAGCAGCTGGGACAGATCGAATTCACCCCTCCACTTT. It translates to CASSWDRSNSPLHF. The rearrangement uses TRBV5-1 and TRBJ1-6; 7 bases fit TRBD1. V lost 3 bases, J lost 7 bases, and 4 bases stayed unmatched. CDR3 length: 14 amino acids. CDR1 and CDR2 from the germline V gene are SGHRS and YFSETQ. Together with reference TRBV5-1 and TRBJ1-6, the CDR3 gives the full variable domain: KAGVTQTPRYLIKTRGQQVTLSCSPISGHRSVSWYQQTPGQGLQFLFEYFSETQRNKGNFPGRFSGRQFSNSRSEMNVSTLELGDSALYLCASSWDRSNSPLHFGNGTRLTVT.

This chain connects TRBV2 to TRBJ1-2, with 8 bases matching TRBD1. Germline loops: CDR1 SNHLY, CDR2 FYNNEI. The CDR3 consists of 13 residues. V shed 8 bases, J shed 4 bases, and the junction held 6 bases outside the gene matches. The CDR3: CASREDRVYGYTF. In DNA, the CDR3 is TGTGCCAGCCGGGAGGACAGGGTCTATGGCTACACCTTC.

J is TRBJ1-2 and V is TRBV5-8; 11 positions agree with TRBD1. V gave up 1 base and J gave up 7 bases; unmatched junction bases: 9. The length of the CDR3 is 16 residues. Germline CDR1 and CDR2: SGHTS and YDEGEE. The CDR3 is CASSLIRGQGAPGYTF. Written as DNA, the CDR3 is TGTGCCAGCAGCTTGATTCGCGGACAGGGGGCGCCTGGCTACACCTTC.

This chain connects TRBV7-2 to TRBJ1-1; possibly TRBD1 for D (6 bases). V lost 5 bases, J lost 0 bases, and 19 bases lay in between. The CDR3 runs 17 residues. Germline V lookup: CDR1 SGHTA, CDR2 FQGNSA. This chain's CDR3 is CASSMGHLFRMNTEAFF. The CDR3 DNA is TGTGCCAGCAGCATGGGACATTTATTCCGCATGAACACTGAAGCTTTCTTT.

The CDR3 reads CATSNTGYGYTF. CDR3 coding DNA: TGTGCCACCAGCAACACAGGCTATGGCTACACCTTC. V is TRBV15 and J is TRBJ1-2, with D tentatively TRBD1 (5 bases). Germline V lookup: CDR1 LNHNV, CDR2 YYDKDF (reference sequence). The CDR3 is 12 amino acids. V was pared by 4 bases and J by 4 bases, with 7 bases between.